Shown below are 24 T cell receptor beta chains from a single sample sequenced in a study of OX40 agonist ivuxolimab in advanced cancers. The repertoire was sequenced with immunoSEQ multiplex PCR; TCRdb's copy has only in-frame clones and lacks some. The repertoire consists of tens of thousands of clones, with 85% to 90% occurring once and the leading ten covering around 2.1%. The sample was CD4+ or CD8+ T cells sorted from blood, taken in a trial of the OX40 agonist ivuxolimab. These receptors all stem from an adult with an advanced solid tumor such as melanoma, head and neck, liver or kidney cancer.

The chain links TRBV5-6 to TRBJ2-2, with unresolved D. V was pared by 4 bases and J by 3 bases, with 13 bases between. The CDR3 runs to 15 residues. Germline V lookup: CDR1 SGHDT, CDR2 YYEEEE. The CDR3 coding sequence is TGTGCCAGCAGCCCGAAAGTGGGGTACACCGGGGAGCTGTTTTTT. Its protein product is CASSPKVGYTGELFF.

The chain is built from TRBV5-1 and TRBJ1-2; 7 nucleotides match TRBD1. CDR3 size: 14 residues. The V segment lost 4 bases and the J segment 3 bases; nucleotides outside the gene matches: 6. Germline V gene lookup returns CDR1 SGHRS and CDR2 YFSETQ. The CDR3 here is CASSAGQFDYGYTF. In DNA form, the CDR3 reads TGCGCCAGCAGCGCGGGACAGTTCGACTATGGCTACACCTTC. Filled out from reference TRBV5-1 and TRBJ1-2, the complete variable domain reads KAGVTQTPRYLIKTRGQQVTLSCSPISGHRSVSWYQQTPGQGLQFLFEYFSETQRNKGNFPGRFSGRQFSNSRSEMNVSTLELGDSALYLCASSAGQFDYGYTFGSGTRLTVV.

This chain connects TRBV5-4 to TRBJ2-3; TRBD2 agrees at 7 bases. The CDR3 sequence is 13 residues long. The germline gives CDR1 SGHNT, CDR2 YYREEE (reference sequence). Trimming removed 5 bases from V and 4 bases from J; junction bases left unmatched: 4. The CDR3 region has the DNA TGTGCCAGCAGATCTACTAGCGCAGATACGCAGTATTTT. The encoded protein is CASRSTSADTQYF.

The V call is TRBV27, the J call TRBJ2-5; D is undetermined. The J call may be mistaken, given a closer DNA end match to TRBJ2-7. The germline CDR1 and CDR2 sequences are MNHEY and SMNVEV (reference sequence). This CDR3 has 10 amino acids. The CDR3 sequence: CASSLCEQYF. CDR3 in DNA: TGTGCCAGCAGTTTATGCGAGCAGTACTTC.

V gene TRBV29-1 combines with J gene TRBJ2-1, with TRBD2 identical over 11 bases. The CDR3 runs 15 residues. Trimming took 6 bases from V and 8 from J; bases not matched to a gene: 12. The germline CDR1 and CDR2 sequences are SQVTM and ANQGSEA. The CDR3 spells CSVAGTSGQVDEQFF. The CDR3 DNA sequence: TGCAGCGTCGCCGGGACTAGCGGTCAAGTGGATGAGCAGTTCTTC.

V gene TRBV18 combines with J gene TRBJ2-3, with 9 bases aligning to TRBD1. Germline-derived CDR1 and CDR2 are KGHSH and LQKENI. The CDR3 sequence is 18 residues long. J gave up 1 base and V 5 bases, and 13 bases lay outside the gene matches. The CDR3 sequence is CASSSILSTGGRTDTQYF. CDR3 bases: TGTGCCAGCTCATCTATCTTAAGTACAGGGGGCCGCACAGATACGCAGTATTTT.

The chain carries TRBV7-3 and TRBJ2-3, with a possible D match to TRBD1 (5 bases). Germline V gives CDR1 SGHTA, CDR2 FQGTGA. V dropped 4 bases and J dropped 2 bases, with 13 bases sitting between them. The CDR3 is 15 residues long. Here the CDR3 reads CASSSMGRNTDTQYF. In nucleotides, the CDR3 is TGTGCCAGCAGCTCCATGGGGCGGAACACAGATACGCAGTATTTT.

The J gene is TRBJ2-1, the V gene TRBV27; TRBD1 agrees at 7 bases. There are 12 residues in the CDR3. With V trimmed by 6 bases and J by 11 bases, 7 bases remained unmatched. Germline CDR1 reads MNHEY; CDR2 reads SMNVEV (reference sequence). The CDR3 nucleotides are TGTGCCAGCAGCTCCGGGACAGTAAAGCAGTTCTTC. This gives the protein CASSSGTVKQFF.

The CDR3 loop is CSVTGTGNTEAFF. In DNA, the CDR3 is TGCAGCGTCACCGGGACGGGGAACACTGAAGCTTTCTTT. J is TRBJ1-1 and V is TRBV29-1; maybe TRBD1 (5 bases). This CDR3 has 13 residues. Germline V CDR1 and CDR2: SQVTM, ANQGSEA. The germline V and J ends were trimmed by 6 bases and 1 base, with 12 bases remaining between them.

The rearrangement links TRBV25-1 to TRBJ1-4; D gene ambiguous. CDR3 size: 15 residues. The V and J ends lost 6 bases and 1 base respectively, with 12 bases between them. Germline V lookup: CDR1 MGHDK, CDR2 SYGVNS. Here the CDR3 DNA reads TGTGCCAGCAGCCCCTTGGGAGGAACTAATGAAAAACTGTTTTTT. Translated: CASSPLGGTNEKLFF.

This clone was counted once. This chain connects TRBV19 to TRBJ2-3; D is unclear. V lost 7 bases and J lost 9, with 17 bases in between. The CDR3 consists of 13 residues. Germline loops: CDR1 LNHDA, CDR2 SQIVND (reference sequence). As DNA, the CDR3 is TGTGCCAGTAACTCCCACGCCGCTTACACGCAGTATTTT. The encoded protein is CASNSHAAYTQYF.

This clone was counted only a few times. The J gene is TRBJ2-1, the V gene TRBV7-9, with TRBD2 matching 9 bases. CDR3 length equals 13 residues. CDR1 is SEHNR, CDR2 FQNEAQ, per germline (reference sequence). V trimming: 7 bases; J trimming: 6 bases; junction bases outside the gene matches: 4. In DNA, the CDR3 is TGTGCCAGCACCCGACTAGCGGCCAATGAGCAGTTCTTC. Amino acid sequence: CASTRLAANEQFF.

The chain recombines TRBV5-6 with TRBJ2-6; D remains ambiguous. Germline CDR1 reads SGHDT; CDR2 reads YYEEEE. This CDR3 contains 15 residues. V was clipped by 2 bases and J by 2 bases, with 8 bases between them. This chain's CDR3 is CASSFPSAGANVLTF. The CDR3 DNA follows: TGTGCCAGCAGCTTCCCATCCGCTGGGGCCAACGTCCTGACTTTC.

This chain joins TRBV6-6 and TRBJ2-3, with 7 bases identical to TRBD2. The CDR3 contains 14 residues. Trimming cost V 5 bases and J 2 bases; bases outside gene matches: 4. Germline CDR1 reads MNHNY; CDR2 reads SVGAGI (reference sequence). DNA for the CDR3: TGTGCCAGCAGTCCCGGGGGGATCACAGATACGCAGTATTTT. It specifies CASSPGGITDTQYF.

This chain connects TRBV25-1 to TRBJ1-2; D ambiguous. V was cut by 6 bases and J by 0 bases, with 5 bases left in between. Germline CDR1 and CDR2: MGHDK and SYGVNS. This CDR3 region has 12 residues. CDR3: CASSSPNYGYTF. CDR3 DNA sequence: TGTGCCAGCAGCAGTCCTAACTATGGCTACACCTTC.

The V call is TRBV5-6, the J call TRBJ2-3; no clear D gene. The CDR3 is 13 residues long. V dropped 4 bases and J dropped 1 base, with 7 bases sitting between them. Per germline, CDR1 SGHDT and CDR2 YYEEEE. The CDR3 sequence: CASSPVGTDTQYF. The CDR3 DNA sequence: TGTGCCAGCAGCCCCGTGGGCACAGATACGCAGTATTTT.

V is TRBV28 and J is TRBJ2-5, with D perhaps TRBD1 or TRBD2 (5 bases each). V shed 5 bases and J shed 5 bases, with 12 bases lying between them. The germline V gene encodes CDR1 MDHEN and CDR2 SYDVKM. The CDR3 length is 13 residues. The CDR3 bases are TGTGCCAGCAGTCACCGGGACCTGGAGACCCAGTACTTC. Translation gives CASSHRDLETQYF.

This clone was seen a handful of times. CDR3 in DNA: TGCGCCAGCAGCTTTAGCCCCTCCATGAACACTGAAGCTTTCTTT. Translated: CASSFSPSMNTEAFF. The chain recombines TRBV5-1 with TRBJ1-1; D gene uncertain. The CDR3 totals 15 residues. Trimming removed 2 bases from V and 0 bases from J, with 11 bases in between. CDR1 and CDR2 (germline): SGHRS, YFSETQ.

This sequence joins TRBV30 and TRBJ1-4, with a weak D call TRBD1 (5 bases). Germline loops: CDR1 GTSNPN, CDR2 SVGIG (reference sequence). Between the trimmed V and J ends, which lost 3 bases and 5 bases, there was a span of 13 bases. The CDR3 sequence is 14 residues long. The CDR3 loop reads CAWRSQWGNEKLFF. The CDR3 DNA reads TGTGCCTGGAGATCGCAATGGGGCAATGAAAAACTGTTTTTT.

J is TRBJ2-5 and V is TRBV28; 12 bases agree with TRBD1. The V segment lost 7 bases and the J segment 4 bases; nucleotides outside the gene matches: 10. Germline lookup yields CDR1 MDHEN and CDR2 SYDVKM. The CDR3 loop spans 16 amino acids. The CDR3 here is CASKNRDRGRGETQYF. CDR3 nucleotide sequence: TGTGCCAGCAAAAACCGGGACAGGGGGCGCGGAGAGACCCAGTACTTC.

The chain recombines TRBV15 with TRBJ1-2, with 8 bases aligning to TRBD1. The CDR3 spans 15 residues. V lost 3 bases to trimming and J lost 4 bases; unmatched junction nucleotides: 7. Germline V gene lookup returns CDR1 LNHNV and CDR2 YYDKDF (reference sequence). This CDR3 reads CATSSYSGGSYGYTF. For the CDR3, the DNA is TGTGCCACCAGCAGTTATTCAGGGGGCAGCTATGGCTACACCTTC.

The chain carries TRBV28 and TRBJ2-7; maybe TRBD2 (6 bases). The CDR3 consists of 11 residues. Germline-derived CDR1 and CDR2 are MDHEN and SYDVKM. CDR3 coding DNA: TGTTCCTGCGGGGTTCTCTACGAGCAGTACTTC. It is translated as CSCGVLYEQYF.

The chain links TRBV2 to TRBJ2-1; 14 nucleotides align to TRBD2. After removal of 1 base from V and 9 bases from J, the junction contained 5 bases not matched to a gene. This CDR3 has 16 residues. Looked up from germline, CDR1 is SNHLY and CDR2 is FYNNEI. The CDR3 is CASSEEGLAGVSEQFF. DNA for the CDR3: TGTGCCAGCAGTGAAGAGGGACTAGCGGGAGTCAGTGAGCAGTTCTTC.

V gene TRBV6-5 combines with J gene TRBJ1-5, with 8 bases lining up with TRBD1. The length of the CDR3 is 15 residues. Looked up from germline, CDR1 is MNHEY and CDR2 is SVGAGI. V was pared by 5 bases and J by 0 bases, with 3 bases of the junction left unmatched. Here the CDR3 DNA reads TGTGCCAGCAGTACAGGGGGTTATAGCAATCAGCCCCAGCATTTT. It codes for CASSTGGYSNQPQHF.